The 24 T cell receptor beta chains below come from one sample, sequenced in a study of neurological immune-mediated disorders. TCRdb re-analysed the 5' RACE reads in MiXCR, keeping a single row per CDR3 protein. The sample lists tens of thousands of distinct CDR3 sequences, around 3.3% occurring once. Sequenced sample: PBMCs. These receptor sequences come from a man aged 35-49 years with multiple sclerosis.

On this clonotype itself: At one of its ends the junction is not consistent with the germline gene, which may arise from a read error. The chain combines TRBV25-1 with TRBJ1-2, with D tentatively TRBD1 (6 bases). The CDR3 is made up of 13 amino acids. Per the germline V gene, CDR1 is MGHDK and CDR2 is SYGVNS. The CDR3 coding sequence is TGTGCCAGCAGTGAAGGGGCCAGGGGCGGCTACCCCTTC. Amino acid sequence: CASSEGARGGYPF.

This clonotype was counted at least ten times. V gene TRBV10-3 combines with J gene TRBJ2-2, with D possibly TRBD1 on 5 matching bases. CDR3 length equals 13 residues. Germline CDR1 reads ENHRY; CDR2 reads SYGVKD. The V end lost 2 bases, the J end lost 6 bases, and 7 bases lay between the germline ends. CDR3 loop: CAISEIGAGELFF. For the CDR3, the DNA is TGTGCCATCAGTGAGATAGGGGCCGGGGAGCTGTTTTTT.

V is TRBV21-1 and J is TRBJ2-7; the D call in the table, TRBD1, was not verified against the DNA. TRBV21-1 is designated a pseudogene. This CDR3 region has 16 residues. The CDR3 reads CASSKGGQGGLYEQYF. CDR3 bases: TGTGCCAGCAGCAAAGGAGGACAGGGGGGACTCTACGAGCAGTACTTC.

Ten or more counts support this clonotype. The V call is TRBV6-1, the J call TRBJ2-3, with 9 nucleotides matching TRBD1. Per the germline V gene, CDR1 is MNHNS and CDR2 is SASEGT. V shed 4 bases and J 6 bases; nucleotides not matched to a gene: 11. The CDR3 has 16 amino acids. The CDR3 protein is CASSGGTGPAGDTQYF. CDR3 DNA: TGTGCCAGCAGTGGAGGGACAGGGCCCGCTGGGGATACGCAGTATTTT.

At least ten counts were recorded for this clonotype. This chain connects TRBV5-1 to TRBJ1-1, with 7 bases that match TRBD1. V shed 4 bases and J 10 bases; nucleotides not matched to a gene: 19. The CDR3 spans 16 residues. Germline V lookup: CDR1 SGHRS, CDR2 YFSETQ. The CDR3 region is CASSPRQGGRTTRAFF. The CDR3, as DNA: TGCGCCAGCAGCCCGCGACAGGGAGGAAGGACGACGAGAGCTTTCTTT.

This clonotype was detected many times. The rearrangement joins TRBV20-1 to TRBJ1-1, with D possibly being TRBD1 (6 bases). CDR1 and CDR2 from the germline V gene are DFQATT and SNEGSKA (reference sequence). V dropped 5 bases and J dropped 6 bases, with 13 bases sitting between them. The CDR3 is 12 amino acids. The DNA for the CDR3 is TGCAGTGCTCATGGCAGGGGCCCTGAAGCTTTCTTT. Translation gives CSAHGRGPEAFF.

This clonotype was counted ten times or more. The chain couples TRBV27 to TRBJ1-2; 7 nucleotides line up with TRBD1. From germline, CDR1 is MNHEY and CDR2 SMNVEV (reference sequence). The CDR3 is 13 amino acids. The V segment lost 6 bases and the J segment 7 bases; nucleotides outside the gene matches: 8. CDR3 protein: CASSKEGAPGYTF. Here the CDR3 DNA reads TGTGCCAGCAGCAAAGAGGGGGCGCCTGGCTACACCTTC.

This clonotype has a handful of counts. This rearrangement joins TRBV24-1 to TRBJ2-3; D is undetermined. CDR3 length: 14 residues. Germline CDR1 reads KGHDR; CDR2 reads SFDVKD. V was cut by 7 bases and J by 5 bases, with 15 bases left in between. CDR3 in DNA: TGTGCCACCAGCCTTGGTTCGTCAAGAGATACGCAGTATTTT. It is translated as CATSLGSSRDTQYF.

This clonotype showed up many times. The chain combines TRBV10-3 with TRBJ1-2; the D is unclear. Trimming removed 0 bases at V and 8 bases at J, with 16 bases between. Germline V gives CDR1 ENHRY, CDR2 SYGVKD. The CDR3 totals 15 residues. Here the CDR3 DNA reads TGTGCCATCAGTGAGTCGATACAGCCTCCCCTGGGCTACACCTTC. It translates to CAISESIQPPLGYTF.

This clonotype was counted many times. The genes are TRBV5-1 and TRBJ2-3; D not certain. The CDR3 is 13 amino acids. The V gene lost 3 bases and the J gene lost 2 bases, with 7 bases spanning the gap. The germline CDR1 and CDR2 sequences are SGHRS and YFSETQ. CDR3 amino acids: CASSSVFTDTQYF. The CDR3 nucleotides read TGCGCCAGCAGCTCGGTTTTCACAGATACGCAGTATTTT.

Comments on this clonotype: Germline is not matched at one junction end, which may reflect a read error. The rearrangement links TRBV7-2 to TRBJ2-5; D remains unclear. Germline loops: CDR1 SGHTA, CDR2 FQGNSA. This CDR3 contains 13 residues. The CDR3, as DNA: TGTGCCAGCAGTTATCCGGGTCAAGAGACCAAGTACTTC. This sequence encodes CASSYPGQETKYF.

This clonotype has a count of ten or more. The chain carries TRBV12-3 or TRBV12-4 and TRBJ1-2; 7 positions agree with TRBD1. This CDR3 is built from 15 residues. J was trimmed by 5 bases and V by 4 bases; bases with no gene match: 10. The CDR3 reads CASSSYRDSPYGYTF. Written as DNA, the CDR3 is TGTGCCAGCAGTTCTTACCGGGACAGCCCTTATGGCTACACCTTC.

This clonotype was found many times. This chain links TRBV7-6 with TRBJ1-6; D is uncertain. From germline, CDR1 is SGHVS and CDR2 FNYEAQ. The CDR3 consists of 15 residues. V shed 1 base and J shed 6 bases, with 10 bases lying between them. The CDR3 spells CASSLDGLLNSPLHF. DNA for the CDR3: TGTGCCAGCAGCTTAGATGGACTCCTTAATTCACCCCTCCACTTT.

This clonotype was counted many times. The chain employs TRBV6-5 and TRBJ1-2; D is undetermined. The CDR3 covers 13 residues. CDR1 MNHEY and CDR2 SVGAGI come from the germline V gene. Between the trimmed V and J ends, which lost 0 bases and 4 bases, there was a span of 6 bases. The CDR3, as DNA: TGTGCCAGCAGTTACTCCCGGAGCTATGGCTACACCTTC. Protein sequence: CASSYSRSYGYTF.

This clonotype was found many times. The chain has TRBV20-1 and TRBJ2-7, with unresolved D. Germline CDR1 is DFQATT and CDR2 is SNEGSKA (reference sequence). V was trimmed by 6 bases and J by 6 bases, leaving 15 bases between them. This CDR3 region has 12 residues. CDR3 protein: CSAKLSGGEQYF. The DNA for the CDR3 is TGCAGTGCAAAACTCTCGGGCGGCGAGCAGTACTTC.

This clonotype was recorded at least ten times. CDR3 sequence reads: CASSYPRGRAFF. For the CDR3, the DNA is TGTGCCAGCAGCTACCCTCGCGGGAGAGCTTTCTTT. The J gene is TRBJ1-1, the V gene TRBV11-2; no clear D. This CDR3 spans 12 amino acids. From germline, CDR1 is SGHAT and CDR2 FQNNGV. The V gene lost 4 bases and the J gene lost 10 bases, with 13 bases spanning the gap.

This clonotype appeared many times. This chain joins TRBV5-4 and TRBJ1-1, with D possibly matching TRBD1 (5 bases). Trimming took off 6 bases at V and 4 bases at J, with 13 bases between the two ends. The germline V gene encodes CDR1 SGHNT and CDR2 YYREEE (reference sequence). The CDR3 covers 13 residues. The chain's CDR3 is CASNPSGGTEAFF. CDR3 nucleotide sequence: TGTGCCAGCAACCCTTCGGGGGGCACTGAAGCTTTCTTT. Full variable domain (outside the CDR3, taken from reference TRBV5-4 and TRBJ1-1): ETGVTQSPTHLIKTRGQQVTLRCSSQSGHNTVSWYQQALGQGPQFIFQYYREEENGRGNFPPRFSGLQFPNYSSELNVNALELDDSALYLCASNPSGGTEAFFGQGTRLTVV.

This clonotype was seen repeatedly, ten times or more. The CDR3 DNA sequence: TGTGCCACCACCCCCTCGGGCGGGCCCACCGAGCTGTTTTTT. As protein: CATTPSGGPTELFF. The V call is TRBV10-3, the J call TRBJ2-2, with a tentative D call TRBD2 (5 bases). Germline CDR1 reads ENHRY; CDR2 reads SYGVKD. This CDR3 comprises 14 residues. V was trimmed by 10 bases and J by 11 bases, leaving 23 bases between them.

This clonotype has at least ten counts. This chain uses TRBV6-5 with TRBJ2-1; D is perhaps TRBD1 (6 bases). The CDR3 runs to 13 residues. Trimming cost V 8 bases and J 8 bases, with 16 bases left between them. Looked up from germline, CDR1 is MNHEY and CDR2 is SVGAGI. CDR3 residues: CASAIGQPDEQFF. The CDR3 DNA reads TGTGCCAGCGCTATCGGACAGCCTGATGAGCAGTTCTTC.

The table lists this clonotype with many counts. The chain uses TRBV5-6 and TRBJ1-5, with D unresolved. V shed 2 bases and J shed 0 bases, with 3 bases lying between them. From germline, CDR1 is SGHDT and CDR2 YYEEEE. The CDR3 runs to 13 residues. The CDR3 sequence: CASSFGSNQPQHF. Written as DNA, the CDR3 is TGTGCCAGCAGCTTTGGTAGCAATCAGCCCCAGCATTTT.

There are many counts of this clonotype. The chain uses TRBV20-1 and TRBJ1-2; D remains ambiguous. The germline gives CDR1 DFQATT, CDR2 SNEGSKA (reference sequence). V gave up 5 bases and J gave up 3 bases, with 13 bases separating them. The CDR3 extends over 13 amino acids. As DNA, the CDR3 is TGCAGTGCTCGTGTCCCAAACGACTATGGCTACACCTTC. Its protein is CSARVPNDYGYTF.

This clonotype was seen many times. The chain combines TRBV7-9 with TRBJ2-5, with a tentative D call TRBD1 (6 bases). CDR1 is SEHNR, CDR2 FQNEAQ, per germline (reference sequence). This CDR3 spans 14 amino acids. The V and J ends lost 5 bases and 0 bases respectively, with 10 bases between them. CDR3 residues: CASSLRDNQETQYF. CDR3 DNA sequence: TGTGCCAGCAGCCTCCGGGACAACCAAGAGACCCAGTACTTC.

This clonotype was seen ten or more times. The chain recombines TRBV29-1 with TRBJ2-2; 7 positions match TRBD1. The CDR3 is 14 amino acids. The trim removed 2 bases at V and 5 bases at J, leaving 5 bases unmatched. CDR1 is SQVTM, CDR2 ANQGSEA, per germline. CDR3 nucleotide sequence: TGCAGCGTTGAACGACAGGGTCGGACCGGGGAGCTGTTTTTT. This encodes CSVERQGRTGELFF.

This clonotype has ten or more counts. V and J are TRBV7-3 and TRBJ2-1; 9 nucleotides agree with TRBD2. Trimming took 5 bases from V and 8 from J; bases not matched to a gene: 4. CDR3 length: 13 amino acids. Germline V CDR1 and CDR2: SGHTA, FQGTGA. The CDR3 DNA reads TGTGCCAGCAGCCGAAGCGGGGGGTATGAGCAGTTCTTC. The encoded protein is CASSRSGGYEQFF.